These 8 T cell receptor beta chains were sequenced from one sample in a study of T cell responses to AZD1222 COVID-19 vaccine. TCRdb's copy holds only in-frame clones and misses some; the assay was immunoSEQ multiplex PCR. The sample has roughly 85,000 clones, 70% to 90% seen once. Source: peripheral blood, taken on day 0 of MenACWY control vaccination. The receptors originated from an adult in good health.

The V call is TRBV28, the J call TRBJ1-5, with D hard to call. With 6 bases removed from V and 1 base from J, the gap between germline ends came to 7 bases. This CDR3 comprises 13 residues. CDR1 and CDR2 (germline): MDHEN, SYDVKM. CDR3 in amino acids: CASSMVSNQPQHF. DNA of the CDR3: TGTGCCAGCAGCATGGTGAGCAATCAGCCCCAGCATTTT.

The chain employs TRBV7-2 and TRBJ2-3; 10 nucleotides align to TRBD1. The CDR3 has 15 residues. The V and J ends lost 5 bases and 3 bases, in that order; junction bases with no gene match: 5. The V gene's germline CDR1 is SGHTA and CDR2 FQGNSA. This CDR3 reads CASSRGQGGTDTQYF. Here the CDR3 DNA reads TGTGCCAGCAGCCGTGGACAGGGGGGAACAGATACGCAGTATTTT.

This chain connects TRBV19 to TRBJ2-7; D might be TRBD2 (5 bases). Germline CDR1 and CDR2: LNHDA and SQIVND (reference sequence). This CDR3 has 14 residues. The germline V and J ends were trimmed by 6 bases and 6 bases, with 18 bases remaining between them. The CDR3 reads CASSPTLGYLEQYF. DNA for the CDR3: TGTGCCAGTAGCCCAACACTAGGTTACCTCGAGCAGTACTTC.

The chain joins TRBV7-2 to TRBJ1-2, with a weak D call TRBD1 (6 bases). This CDR3 spans 12 amino acids. In germline, CDR1 is SGHTA, CDR2 FQGNSA. Trimming stripped 5 bases from V and 12 bases from J, with 16 bases between. The CDR3 coding sequence is TGTGCCAGCAGCCGACCACCAGGGGAGAACACCTTC. Encoded protein: CASSRPPGENTF.

The chain is built from TRBV7-2 and TRBJ2-3, with 8 bases fitting TRBD2. V shed 2 bases, J shed 5 bases, and the junction held 9 bases outside the gene matches. The CDR3 is made up of 16 amino acids. Per the germline V gene, CDR1 is SGHTA and CDR2 is FQGNSA. The CDR3 loop is CASSLTSGGGQDTQYF. For the CDR3, the DNA is TGTGCCAGCAGCTTAACGAGCGGGGGTGGTCAAGATACGCAGTATTTT. Combining the CDR3 with reference TRBV7-2 and TRBJ2-3 gives the whole variable domain GAGVSQSPSNKVTEKGKDVELRCDPISGHTALYWYRQSLGQGLEFLIYFQGNSAPDKSGLPSDRFSAERTGGSVSTLTIQRTQQEDSAVYLCASSLTSGGGQDTQYFGPGTRLTVL.

This rearrangement joins TRBV7-9 to TRBJ1-1, with D tentatively TRBD1 (6 bases). The CDR3 is 12 residues long. V lost 4 bases, J lost 7 bases, and 10 bases lay in between. In germline, CDR1 is SEHNR, CDR2 FQNEAQ (reference sequence). The CDR3 region is CASSSTGHEAFF. The CDR3 coding sequence is TGTGCCAGCAGCTCGACGGGACATGAAGCTTTCTTT.

The chain recombines TRBV28 with TRBJ1-4, with 7 bases fitting TRBD1. With 5 bases clipped from V and 4 bases from J, the junction kept 7 bases outside the gene matches. The CDR3 extends over 15 amino acids. The germline gives CDR1 MDHEN, CDR2 SYDVKM. CDR3 bases: TGTGCCAGCAGTCGCACAGGGGCTGGTAATGAAAAACTGTTTTTT. This codes for CASSRTGAGNEKLFF.

In DNA, the CDR3 is TGTGCCAGTAGTATAGGGGCTAACTATGGCTACACCTTC. It yields the protein CASSIGANYGYTF. The chain joins TRBV19 to TRBJ1-2; no clear D. Between the trimmed V and J ends, which lost 1 base and 0 bases, there was a span of 3 bases. The length of the CDR3 is 13 residues. The germline V gene encodes CDR1 LNHDA and CDR2 SQIVND (reference sequence).